This T cell receptor (beta chain) emerged from a study of vaccination effects on CD4 cells after COVID-19. Looking at the study overall: Vaccine administered to participants consisted of two doses of either BNT162b2 or mRNA-1273. Study-wide results and caveats: Long after vaccination, the clones induced by infection and by vaccine shrank markedly in size.

Germline lookup yields CDR1 KGHDR and CDR2 SFDVKD. The CDR3 is 16 amino acids. The V and J ends lost 2 bases and 5 bases, in that order; junction bases with no gene match: 7. The ViraFEST assay expanded antigen-specific CD4+ T cells with viral peptide pools before sequencing. Subsequent to a culture period of nine to ten days, CD4+ T cells were isolated. Absence of prior SARS-CoV-2 infection characterized the vaccine recipients, who showed negative nucleocapsid antibodies. Assay: immunoSEQ multiplex PCR; the TCRdb copy retains only in-frame clones and omits some. The data contain some 59,000 clones, 80% of them seen just once; the ten biggest clones take up 2% to 2.5%. This clone is a singleton in its sample. The antigen remains unidentified.

The TCR sequence derives from a human donor who received a COVID-19 vaccine. The chain is built from TRBV24-1 and TRBJ2-3, with 9 bases aligning to TRBD2. Sample: CD4+ T cells from PBMCs cultured with HCoV-229E spike peptides, taken before COVID-19 vaccination. CDR3 coding DNA: TGTGCCACCAGTGATTCGGGACTAGCCCATAGAGATACGCAGTATTTT. Translating it yields CATSDSGLAHRDTQYF.